The clone carrying this TCR beta chain has a count of ten or more. Its target is unknown. Each CDR3 protein gets one entry after TCRdb re-called the 5' RACE reads with MiXCR. The data show 200,000 to 250,000 distinct CDR3 sequences, 6.9% seen once. This entry belongs to a study of T cells after yellow fever vaccination. Study-level points and caveats: Contamination by abundant bulk-population clonotypes could be present in FACS-sorted repertoires. Although the secondary response was weaker, it peaked faster, at day 5 versus 15.

Germline V lookup: CDR1 SGHTA, CDR2 FQGNSA. Trimming took off 5 bases at V and 0 bases at J, with 5 bases between the two ends. This CDR3 has 12 amino acids. This sample comprised CD4+ T cells sorted from PBMCs, obtained 15 days after the yellow fever booster vaccination. This chain connects TRBV7-2 to TRBJ2-7; unclear D gene. The receptor was isolated from a man aged 30-40 years who received the YFV17D yellow fever vaccine. The DNA for the CDR3 is TGTGCCAGCAGCGCGAGCTCCTACGAGCAGTACTTC. Its protein product is CASSASSYEQYF.